This record covers a single T cell receptor beta chain. The conserved closing phenylalanine or tryptophan is absent in this CDR3, likely reflecting a read error. Trimming pared 4 bases from V and 1 base from J, leaving 10 bases between. The CDR3 contains 14 residues. The germline V gene has CDR1 LGHNA and CDR2 YSLEER. This record comes from a study of blood T cells in healthy people across ages. Every sample gave at least 5 micrograms of total RNA when it was extracted. For the second PCR, which ran for about 6 to 12 cycles, a sample-barcoded 5' primer and a J-beta primer mix were used. Via MiXCR, TCRdb re-called the 5' RACE reads, giving one row per CDR3 protein. The sample includes over 1,500,000 distinct CDR3 sequences, approximately 40% of them seen just once.

This chain connects TRBV4-3 to TRBJ1-2, with D perhaps TRBD1 (6 bases). What was sequenced was blood. The receptor's source is a human donor in good health. The CDR3 DNA reads as TGCGCCAGCAGCCGCCGGACAGTTAACTATGGCTACACCGTC. Amino acids: CASSRRTVNYGYTV.